The clone carrying this TCR beta chain is judged medium-sized (0.01 to 0.1%). An end of the junction does not agree with germline; a read error may underlie this. Germline V CDR1 and CDR2: SQVTM, ANQGSEA. The CDR3 extends over 13 amino acids. The template was genomic DNA from peripheral blood, not RNA. Multiplex touch-down PCR with TRB-A/B primers amplified rearranged V-D-J TRB sequences. MiXCR was run by TCRdb on the multiplex PCR reads, yielding one entry per CDR3 protein. Here the sample spans 7,500 or so distinct CDR3 sequences, around two fifths being singletons. This entry comes from a study of T cell repertoires in aging, cancer and after chemotherapy. Study-wide context: Roughly 9.1 million TCR reads were in the whole dataset.

Sequenced sample: blood. The clonotype was recovered from a human donor in good health. This chain connects TRBV29-1 to TRBJ2-1; 9 bases are a match to TRBD1. Here the CDR3 reads CSVGTGIYDEQFF. As DNA, the CDR3 is TGCAGCGTCGGGACAGGGATCTACGATGAGCAGTTCTTC.